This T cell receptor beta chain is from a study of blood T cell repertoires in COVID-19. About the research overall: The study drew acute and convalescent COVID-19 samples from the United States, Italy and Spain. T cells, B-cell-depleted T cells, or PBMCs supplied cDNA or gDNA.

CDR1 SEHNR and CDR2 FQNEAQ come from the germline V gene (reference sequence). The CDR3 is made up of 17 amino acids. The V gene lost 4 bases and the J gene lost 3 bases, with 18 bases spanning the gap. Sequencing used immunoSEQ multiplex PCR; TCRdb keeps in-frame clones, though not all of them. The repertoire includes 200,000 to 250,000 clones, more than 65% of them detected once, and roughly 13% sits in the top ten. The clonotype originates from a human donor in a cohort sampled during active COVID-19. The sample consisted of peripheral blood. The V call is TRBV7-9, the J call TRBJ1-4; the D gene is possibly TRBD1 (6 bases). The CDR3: CASSWQGVGAANEKLFF. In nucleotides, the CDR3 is TGTGCCAGCAGCTGGCAGGGTGTGGGGGCGGCTAATGAAAAACTGTTTTTT.